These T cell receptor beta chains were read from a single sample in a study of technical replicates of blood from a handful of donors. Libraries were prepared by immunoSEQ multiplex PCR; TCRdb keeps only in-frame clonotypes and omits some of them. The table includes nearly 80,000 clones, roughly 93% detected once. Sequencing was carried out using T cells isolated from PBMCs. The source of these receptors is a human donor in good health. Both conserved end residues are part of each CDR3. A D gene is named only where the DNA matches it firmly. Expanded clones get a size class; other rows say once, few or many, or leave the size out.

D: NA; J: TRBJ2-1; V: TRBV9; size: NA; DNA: TGTGCCAGCAGCGTAACGGACAATGAGCAGTTCTTC; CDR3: CASSVTDNEQFF
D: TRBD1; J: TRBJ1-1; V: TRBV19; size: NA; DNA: TGTGCCAGTAGTTCCGGGACAGGGGGCATCGGCGCTGAAGCTTTCTTT; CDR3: CASSSGTGGIGAEAFF
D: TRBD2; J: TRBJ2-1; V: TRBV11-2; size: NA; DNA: TGTGCCAGCAGAAAAAGCGGGAGGCAAAGTATAGGCAATGAGCAGTTCTTC; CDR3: CASRKSGRQSIGNEQFF
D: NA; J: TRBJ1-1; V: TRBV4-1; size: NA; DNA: TGCGCCAGCAGCCATGACAGGAACACTGAAGCTTTCTTT; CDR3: CASSHDRNTEAFF
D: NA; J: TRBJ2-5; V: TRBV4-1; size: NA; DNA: TGCGCCAGCAGCCAAGCAAGTGGATCGGGGGAGACCCAGTACTTC; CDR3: CASSQASGSGETQYF
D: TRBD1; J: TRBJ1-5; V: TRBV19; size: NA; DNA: TGTGCCAGTAGCTGGCCGACAGGGGTTGGCCAGCCCCAGCATTTT; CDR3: CASSWPTGVGQPQHF
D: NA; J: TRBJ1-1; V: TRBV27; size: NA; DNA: TGTGCCAGCAGTTTAGTACAGACGATTATGAACACTGAAGCTTTCTTT; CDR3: CASSLVQTIMNTEAFF
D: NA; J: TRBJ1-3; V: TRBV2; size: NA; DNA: TGTGCCAGCAGTGCGGACGGACTCTCTGGAAACACCATATATTTT; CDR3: CASSADGLSGNTIYF
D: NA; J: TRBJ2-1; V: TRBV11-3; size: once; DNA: TGTGCCAGCAGCGCCGGGCGGGTGAATAACAATGAGCAGTTCTTC; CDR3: CASSAGRVNNNEQFF
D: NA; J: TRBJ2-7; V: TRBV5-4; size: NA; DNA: TGTGCCAGCAGCTTGGATACTTGGAGAAGCTCCTACGAGCAGTACTTC; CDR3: CASSLDTWRSSYEQYF
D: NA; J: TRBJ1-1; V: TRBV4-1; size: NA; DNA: TGCGCCAGCAGCCGCCCTACTGAGAACACTGAAGCTTTCTTT; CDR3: CASSRPTENTEAFF
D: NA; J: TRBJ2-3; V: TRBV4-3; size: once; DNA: TGCGCCAGCAGCCAAGTTACAGGGGATACGCAGTATTTT; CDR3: CASSQVTGDTQYF
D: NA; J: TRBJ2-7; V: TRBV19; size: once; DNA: TGTGCCAGTAGTATCTATTTCCGGAGCGGTCTTGAGGGAGCGCTGCCCTCCTACGAGCAGTACTTC; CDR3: CASSIYFRSGLEGALPSYEQYF
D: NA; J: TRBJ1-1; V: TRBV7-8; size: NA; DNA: TGTGCCAGCAGCTTAGCTCCAGGGAAAACCACTGAAGCTTTCTTT; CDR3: CASSLAPGKTTEAFF
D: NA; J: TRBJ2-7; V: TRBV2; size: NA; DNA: TGTGCCAGCTCCCCGGGCTCCTACGAGCAGTACTTC; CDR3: CASSPGSYEQYF
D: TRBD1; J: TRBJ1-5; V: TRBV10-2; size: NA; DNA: TGCGCCAGCAGTGAATCGGGACAGGGGAGACAGCCCCAGCATTTT; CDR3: CASSESGQGRQPQHF
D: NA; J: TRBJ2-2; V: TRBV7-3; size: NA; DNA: TGTGCCAGCAGCTTAAGATTAAGCGCCGGGGAGCTGTTTTTT; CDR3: CASSLRLSAGELFF
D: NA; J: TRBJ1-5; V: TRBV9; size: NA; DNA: TGTGCCAGCAGCGTAGAAGGACAACTAAATCAGCCCCAGCATTTT; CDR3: CASSVEGQLNQPQHF
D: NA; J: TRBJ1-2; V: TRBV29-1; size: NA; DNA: TGCAGCGTCGCTTGGGGGGGGAGCTACACCTTC; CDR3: CSVAWGGSYTF
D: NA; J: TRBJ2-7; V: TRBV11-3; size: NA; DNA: TGTGCCAGCAGCTTCTCTCGGGAGTACGAGCAGTACTTC; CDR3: CASSFSREYEQYF
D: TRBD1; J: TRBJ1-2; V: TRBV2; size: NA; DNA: TGTGCCAGCAGACGACAGGGAGGCTATGGCTACACCTTC; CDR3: CASRRQGGYGYTF
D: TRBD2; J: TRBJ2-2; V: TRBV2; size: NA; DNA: TGTGCCAGCAGTGACCCATCTGGCGGGAGTAACACCGGGGAGCTGTTTTTT; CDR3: CASSDPSGGSNTGELFF
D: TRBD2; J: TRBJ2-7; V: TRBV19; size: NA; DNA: TGTGCCAGTAGTCGGAGACTAGCGGGGTACGAGCAGTACTTC; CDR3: CASSRRLAGYEQYF
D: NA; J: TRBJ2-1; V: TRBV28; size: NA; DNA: TGTGCCAGCAGTTTAGAGCCATTAAGCTCCTACAATGAGCAGTTCTTC; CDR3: CASSLEPLSSYNEQFF
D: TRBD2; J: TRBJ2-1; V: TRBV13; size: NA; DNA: TGTGCCAGCAGCTTCCGACTAGCCTCCTACAATGAGCAGTTCTTC; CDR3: CASSFRLASYNEQFF
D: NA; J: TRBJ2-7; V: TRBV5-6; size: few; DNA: TGTGCCAGCAGCTCTCTCCCAGACTACGAGCAGTACTTC; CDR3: CASSSLPDYEQYF
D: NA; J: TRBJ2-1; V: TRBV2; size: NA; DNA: TGTGCCAGCATCGGAAGGGGGGGCGAAAAAAATGAGCAGTTCTTC; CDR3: CASIGRGGEKNEQFF
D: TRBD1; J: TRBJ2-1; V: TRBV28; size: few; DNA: TGTGCCAGTGGTAATGGTGGACAGGGAACCTACAATGAGCAGTTCTTC; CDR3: CASGNGGQGTYNEQFF
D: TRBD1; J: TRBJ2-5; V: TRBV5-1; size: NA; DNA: TGCGCCAGCAGCCCGGGACAGTTTGATACGGGGACCCAGTACTTC; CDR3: CASSPGQFDTGTQYF
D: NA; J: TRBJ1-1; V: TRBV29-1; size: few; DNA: TGCAGCGTTGAAGTGGCCGGGAGGATCGCTGAAGCTTTCTTT; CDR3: CSVEVAGRIAEAFF
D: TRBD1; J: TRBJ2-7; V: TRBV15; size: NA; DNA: TGTGCCACCAGCAGAAAGCATTTGGGGGGACAGGGGGCCTACGAGCAGTACTTC; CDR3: CATSRKHLGGQGAYEQYF
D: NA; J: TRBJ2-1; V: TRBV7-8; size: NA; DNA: TGTGCCAGCAGCTTAGTTTCTCGGGAGCTCTACAATGAGCAGTTCTTC; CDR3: CASSLVSRELYNEQFF
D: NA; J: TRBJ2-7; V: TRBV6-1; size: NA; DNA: TGTGCCAGCAGGGTAGGGGCCTCCTACGAGCAGTACTTC; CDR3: CASRVGASYEQYF